This T cell receptor beta chain appears in the sequencing data of a study of blood T cell repertoires in COVID-19. At the level of the study: There were acute and convalescent COVID-19 samples, and they came from the United States, Italy and Spain. Sample material is recorded as cDNA or gDNA derived from T cells, B-cell-depleted T cells, or PBMCs.

Original handling: Counts of nucleated cells, estimated from reference gene primer amplification, were obtained. Clones were read by immunoSEQ multiplex PCR, and TCRdb kept only the in-frame ones, dropping some. The V and J calls and clone size are taken from that table; D and trimming were inferred from the DNA. The repertoire holds 100,000 or so clones, with around 83% as singletons. The CDR3 runs 15 residues. The germline V gene encodes CDR1 MDHEN and CDR2 SYDVKM. V was trimmed by 5 bases and J by 7 bases, leaving 21 bases between them. This chain uses TRBV28 with TRBJ2-7; possibly TRBD2 for D (6 bases). The receptor comes from a woman over 75 with acute or convalescent COVID-19. The sequencing sample was made of peripheral blood. The CDR3 reads CASSPRTFYSGEQYF. The DNA of the CDR3 is TGTGCCAGCAGTCCCCGGACTTTCTACAGCGGGGAGCAGTACTTC.